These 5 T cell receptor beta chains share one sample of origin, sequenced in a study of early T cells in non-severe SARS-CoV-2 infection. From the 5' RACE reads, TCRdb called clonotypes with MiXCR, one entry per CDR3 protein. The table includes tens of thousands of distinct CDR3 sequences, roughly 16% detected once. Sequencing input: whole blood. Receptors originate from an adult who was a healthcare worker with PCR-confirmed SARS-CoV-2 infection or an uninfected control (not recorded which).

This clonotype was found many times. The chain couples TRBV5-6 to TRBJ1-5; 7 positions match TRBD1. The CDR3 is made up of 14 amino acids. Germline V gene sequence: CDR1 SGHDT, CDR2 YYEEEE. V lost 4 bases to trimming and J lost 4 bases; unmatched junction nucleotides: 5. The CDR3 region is CASSIQGINQPQHF. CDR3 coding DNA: TGTGCCAGCAGCATACAGGGGATTAATCAGCCCCAGCATTTT.

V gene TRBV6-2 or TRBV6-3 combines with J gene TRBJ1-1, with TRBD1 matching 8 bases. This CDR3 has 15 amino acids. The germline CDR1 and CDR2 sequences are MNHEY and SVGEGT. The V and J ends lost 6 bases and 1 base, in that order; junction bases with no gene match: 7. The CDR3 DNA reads TGTGCCAGCAGCCACATCAGGGGGCGGAACACTGAAGCTTTCTTT. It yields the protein CASSHIRGRNTEAFF.

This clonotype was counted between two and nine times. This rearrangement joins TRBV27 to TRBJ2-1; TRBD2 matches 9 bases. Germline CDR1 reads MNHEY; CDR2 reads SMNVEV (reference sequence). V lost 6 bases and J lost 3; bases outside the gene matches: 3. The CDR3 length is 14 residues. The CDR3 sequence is CASSPSGIYNEQFF. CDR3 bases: TGTGCCAGCAGCCCTAGCGGGATCTACAATGAGCAGTTCTTC.

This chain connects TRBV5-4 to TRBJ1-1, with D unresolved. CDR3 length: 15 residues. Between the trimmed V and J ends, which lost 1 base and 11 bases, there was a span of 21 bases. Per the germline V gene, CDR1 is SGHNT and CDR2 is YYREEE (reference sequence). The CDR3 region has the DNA TGTGCCAGCAGCTTGTACGGGGAGGAGTCCCGTACGGCTTTCTTT. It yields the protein CASSLYGEESRTAFF.

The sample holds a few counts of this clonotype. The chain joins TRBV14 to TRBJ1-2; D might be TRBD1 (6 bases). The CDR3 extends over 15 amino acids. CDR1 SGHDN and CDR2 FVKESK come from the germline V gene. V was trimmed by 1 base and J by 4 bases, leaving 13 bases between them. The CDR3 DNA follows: TGTGCCAGCAGCCAAGGAAGAACAGGGATCTATGGCTACACCTTC. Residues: CASSQGRTGIYGYTF.